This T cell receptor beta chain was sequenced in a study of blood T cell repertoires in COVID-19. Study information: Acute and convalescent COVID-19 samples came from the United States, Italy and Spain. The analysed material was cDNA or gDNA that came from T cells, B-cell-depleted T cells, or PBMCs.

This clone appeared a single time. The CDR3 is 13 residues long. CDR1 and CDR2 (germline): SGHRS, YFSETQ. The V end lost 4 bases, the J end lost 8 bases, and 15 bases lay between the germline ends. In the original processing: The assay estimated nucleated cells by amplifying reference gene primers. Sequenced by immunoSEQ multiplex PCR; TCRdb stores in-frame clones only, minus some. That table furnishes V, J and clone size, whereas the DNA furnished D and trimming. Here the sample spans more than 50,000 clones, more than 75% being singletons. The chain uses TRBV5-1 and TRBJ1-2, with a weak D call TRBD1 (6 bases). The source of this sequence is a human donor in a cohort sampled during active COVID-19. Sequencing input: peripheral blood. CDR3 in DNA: TGCGCCAGCAGCCCAGACAGGACGGGGGGCTACACCTTC. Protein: CASSPDRTGGYTF.